This T cell receptor (beta chain) was profiled in a study of control samples from healthy donors and cancer patients. TCRdb keeps only in-frame clones here, not all; method: immunoSEQ multiplex PCR. The sample records around 84,000 clones, roughly 91% being singletons. Germline V gives CDR1 MNHEY, CDR2 SVGAGI. The V gene lost 10 bases and the J gene lost 4 bases, with 19 bases spanning the gap. This CDR3 contains 14 residues. This clone occurred once. The TCR was taken from a man between 25 and 39 years old in good health. This sequence joins TRBV6-5 and TRBJ1-1, with TRBD1 as a possible D gene (5 bases). Material: blood. The CDR3 protein is CATVPGRGFTEAFF. The CDR3 DNA follows: TGTGCCACCGTCCCCGGGAGGGGATTCACTGAAGCTTTCTTT.